The 20 T cell receptor beta chains in this list originate from one sample, sequenced in a study of blood T cell repertoires in COVID-19. Assay: immunoSEQ multiplex PCR; the TCRdb copy retains only in-frame clones and omits some. The table records about 220,000 clones, over 60% of them present only once. Specimen: peripheral blood. Receptor source: a woman in her 70s with acute or convalescent COVID-19.

The chain has TRBV5-4 and TRBJ1-1; 9 bases map to TRBD1. The germline V gene has CDR1 SGHNT and CDR2 YYREEE (reference sequence). J was trimmed by 2 bases and V by 4 bases; bases with no gene match: 3. The CDR3 loop spans 14 amino acids. The CDR3 DNA reads TGTGCCAGCAGCAGGGACAGGGCCAACACTGAAGCTTTCTTT. The encoded protein is CASSRDRANTEAFF.

This clone has a handful of counts. The chain recombines TRBV30 with TRBJ1-6; 8 bases map to TRBD1. The germline gives CDR1 GTSNPN, CDR2 SVGIG (reference sequence). V dropped 5 bases and J dropped 7; count of bases not matched to a gene: 10. The CDR3 covers 15 residues. The CDR3 sequence: CAWAGGQAGNSPLHF. In DNA, the CDR3 is TGTGCCTGGGCAGGGGGCCAGGCCGGGAATTCACCCCTCCACTTT.

The chain employs TRBV5-1 and TRBJ1-2, with 8 positions matching TRBD1. The J segment lost 2 bases and the V segment lost 2 bases, leaving 5 bases of the junction unmatched. CDR1 is SGHRS, CDR2 YFSETQ, per germline. There are 15 residues in the CDR3. The CDR3 reads CASSFSGTGNYGYTF. The CDR3 DNA reads as TGCGCCAGCAGCTTCTCCGGGACAGGCAACTATGGCTACACCTTC.

This chain uses TRBV5-4 with TRBJ1-4; D gene unclear. CDR1 SGHNT and CDR2 YYREEE come from the germline V gene (reference sequence). The CDR3 runs to 16 residues. The V end lost 4 bases, the J end lost 7 bases, and 20 bases lay between the germline ends. The DNA for the CDR3 is TGTGCCAGCAGCCCCGAACGTGCGGAGGGTTCTGAAAAACTGTTTTTT. It is translated as CASSPERAEGSEKLFF.

The J gene is TRBJ2-1, the V gene TRBV20-1; 10 bases line up with TRBD2. The CDR3 is 14 residues long. The germline gives CDR1 DFQATT, CDR2 SNEGSKA (reference sequence). V lost 3 bases to trimming and J lost 7 bases; unmatched junction nucleotides: 6. CDR3 sequence: CSASPLAGVNEQFF. Written as DNA, the CDR3 is TGCAGTGCTAGTCCCCTAGCGGGGGTGAATGAGCAGTTCTTC.

V and J are TRBV11-2 and TRBJ2-1, with a weak D call TRBD1 (5 bases). This CDR3 is 14 amino acids long. V dropped 5 bases and J dropped 4 bases, with 12 bases sitting between them. Germline V CDR1 and CDR2: SGHAT, FQNNGV. This chain's CDR3 is CASSGRQGYNEQFF. The CDR3 nucleotides are TGTGCCAGCAGCGGTCGCCAGGGTTACAATGAGCAGTTCTTC.

This chain connects TRBV24-1 to TRBJ2-5; 7 bases agree with TRBD1. Germline V gives CDR1 KGHDR, CDR2 SFDVKD. The ends lost 0 bases at V and 11 bases at J; junction bases unmatched: 14. This CDR3 is built from 16 residues. CDR3: CATSDLKSGQAMPQYF. For the CDR3, the DNA is TGTGCCACCAGTGATTTGAAGTCTGGACAGGCGATGCCTCAGTACTTC.

This clone appeared once. The rearrangement uses TRBV7-2 and TRBJ2-7; perhaps TRBD1 as D (6 bases). The CDR3 has 18 amino acids. The germline V gene encodes CDR1 SGHTA and CDR2 FQGNSA. Trimming pared 1 base from V and 0 bases from J, leaving 19 bases between. The CDR3 reads CASSLEPWQGFGSYEQYF. CDR3 DNA: TGTGCCAGCAGCTTAGAGCCCTGGCAGGGGTTCGGCTCCTACGAGCAGTACTTC.

The CDR3 sequence: CASRGTDSTDTQYF. CDR3 coding DNA: TGCGCCAGCAGAGGTACAGATAGCACAGATACGCAGTATTTT. The V call is TRBV10-2, the J call TRBJ2-3, with D unresolved. CDR3 size: 14 residues. Trimming removed 6 bases from V and 0 bases from J, with 10 bases in between. CDR1 and CDR2 from the germline V gene are WSHSY and SAAADI.

This clone turned up a few times. This chain links TRBV5-1 with TRBJ2-5, with D possibly being TRBD2 (5 bases). The CDR3 length is 14 residues. V was shortened by 4 bases and J by 5 bases, with 15 bases between the two germline ends. Germline CDR1 is SGHRS and CDR2 is YFSETQ. CDR3 sequence: CASSGGRVGETQYF. For the CDR3, the DNA is TGCGCCAGCAGCGGCGGGCGGGTAGGGGAGACCCAGTACTTC.

This chain uses TRBV30 with TRBJ1-5, with D tentatively TRBD1 (6 bases). CDR1 GTSNPN and CDR2 SVGIG come from the germline V gene (reference sequence). The CDR3 is made up of 16 amino acids. V was cut by 2 bases and J by 2 bases, with 16 bases left in between. CDR3 DNA: TGTGCCTGGAGTAGGGGGTTCCCGCAACGCAATCAGCCCCAGCATTTT. It translates to CAWSRGFPQRNQPQHF.

The chain employs TRBV3-1 (or the pseudogene TRBV3-2) and TRBJ1-1; D unresolved. Germline lookup yields CDR1 LGHDT and CDR2 YNNKEL (reference sequence). CDR3 length equals 12 residues. Trimming shortened V by 3 bases and J by 7 bases, and 9 bases separated the two germline ends. The CDR3 sequence: CASSQNRNEAFF. Here the CDR3 DNA reads TGTGCCAGCAGCCAGAACAGAAATGAAGCTTTCTTT.

The rearrangement links TRBV11-1 to TRBJ2-7; D may be TRBD1 (6 bases). V gave up 2 bases and J gave up 8 bases, with 10 bases separating them. The germline V gene encodes CDR1 SGHAT and CDR2 FQDESV (reference sequence). The CDR3 runs to 12 residues. CDR3 DNA sequence: TGTGCCAGCAGCTTAAGGGGGATCCAGCAGTACTTC. The encoded protein is CASSLRGIQQYF.

The chain combines TRBV5-1 with TRBJ2-3, with TRBD2 matching over 9 bases. The CDR3 sequence is 15 residues long. The germline gives CDR1 SGHRS, CDR2 YFSETQ. V was clipped by 0 bases and J by 6 bases; unmatched bases: 5. The CDR3 DNA reads as TGCGCCAGCAGCTTGGAACGCGGGGGGGCGGATACGCAGTATTTT. Protein sequence: CASSLERGGADTQYF.

This clone came up once. This sequence joins TRBV7-2 and TRBJ2-7; 9 nucleotides line up with TRBD2. V lost 5 bases and J lost 3; bases outside the gene matches: 5. CDR1 and CDR2 (germline): SGHTA, FQGNSA. The CDR3 totals 14 residues. The CDR3 loop reads CASSLSGGIYEQYF. For the CDR3, the DNA is TGTGCCAGCAGCCTAAGCGGGGGGATCTACGAGCAGTACTTC.

The chain employs TRBV5-8 and TRBJ2-2; TRBD2 might be the D (6 bases). Trimming shortened V by 2 bases and J by 5 bases, and 13 bases separated the two germline ends. There are 15 residues in the CDR3. The germline V gene encodes CDR1 SGHTS and CDR2 YDEGEE. The CDR3 protein is CASSLQLASTGELFF. The DNA for the CDR3 is TGTGCCAGCAGCTTACAACTAGCTAGTACCGGGGAGCTGTTTTTT.

This clone was seen once. For the CDR3, the DNA is TGCGCCAGCAGCGATGGAGCGGGGGCGGCGTGGGATACGCAGTATTTT. This codes for CASSDGAGAAWDTQYF. V is TRBV5-1 and J is TRBJ2-3; 8 positions match TRBD2. Germline loops: CDR1 SGHRS, CDR2 YFSETQ. Trimming took 4 bases from V and 6 from J; bases not matched to a gene: 13. The CDR3 loop spans 16 amino acids. Supplemented by reference TRBV5-1 and TRBJ2-3, the full variable domain reads KAGVTQTPRYLIKTRGQQVTLSCSPISGHRSVSWYQQTPGQGLQFLFEYFSETQRNKGNFPGRFSGRQFSNSRSEMNVSTLELGDSALYLCASSDGAGAAWDTQYFGPGTRLTVL.

The chain combines TRBV7-9 with TRBJ2-3, with TRBD2 identical over 11 bases. Per germline, CDR1 SEHNR and CDR2 FQNEAQ (reference sequence). CDR3 size: 21 residues. The V segment lost 5 bases and the J segment 4 bases; nucleotides outside the gene matches: 23. CDR3 sequence: CASSKTNTGTSGYRISDTQYF. The CDR3 DNA sequence: TGTGCCAGCAGCAAGACAAATACCGGGACTAGCGGTTATCGAATTTCAGATACGCAGTATTTT.

This chain connects TRBV7-6 to TRBJ2-3, with D perhaps matching TRBD2 (5 bases). Germline-derived CDR1 and CDR2 are SGHVS and FNYEAQ. The CDR3 covers 16 residues. Trimming left V 2 bases short and J 2 bases short, with 14 bases between. The CDR3: CASSLFPPGNTDTQYF. The CDR3 DNA is TGTGCCAGCAGCTTATTCCCTCCGGGGAACACAGATACGCAGTATTTT. The entire variable domain, with the rest obtained from reference TRBV7-6 and TRBJ2-3, is as follows: GAGVSQSPRYKVTKRGQDVALRCDPISGHVSLYWYRQALGQGPEFLTYFNYEAQQDKSGLPNDRFSAERPEGSISTLTIQRTEQRDSAMYRCASSLFPPGNTDTQYFGPGTRLTVL.

This chain joins TRBV10-1 and TRBJ2-7; D gene unclear. Trimming pared 2 bases from V and 4 bases from J, leaving 12 bases between. This CDR3 contains 14 residues. Germline V lookup: CDR1 WNHNN, CDR2 SYGVQD (reference sequence). The CDR3 sequence is CASSEGSGSYEQYV. The CDR3 DNA is TGCGCCAGCAGTGAGGGTTCAGGTTCGTACGAGCAGTACGTC.